This T cell receptor (beta chain) was recorded in a study of blood T cell repertoires in COVID-19. Original methodology: From reference gene primer amplification, estimates of nucleated cell counts were derived. Some clones are missing from TCRdb's copy, which holds only in-frame ones; the method was immunoSEQ multiplex PCR. D and trimming come from the DNA, and the V and J calls and clone size come from that table. The repertoire has some 120,000 clones, roughly 83% of them found once; the top ten carry about 16%. V shed 7 bases and J shed 1 base, with 8 bases lying between them. This CDR3 spans 12 amino acids. Germline V gene data show CDR1 as SGHRS and CDR2 as YFSETQ.

The specimen was peripheral blood. The sequence was obtained from a woman aged 45-65 years with acute or convalescent COVID-19. The chain carries TRBV5-1 and TRBJ1-1; D is possibly TRBD1 (5 bases). The chain's CDR3 is CASGDRNTEAFF. The CDR3 DNA sequence: TGCGCCAGCGGCGACAGGAACACTGAAGCTTTCTTT.